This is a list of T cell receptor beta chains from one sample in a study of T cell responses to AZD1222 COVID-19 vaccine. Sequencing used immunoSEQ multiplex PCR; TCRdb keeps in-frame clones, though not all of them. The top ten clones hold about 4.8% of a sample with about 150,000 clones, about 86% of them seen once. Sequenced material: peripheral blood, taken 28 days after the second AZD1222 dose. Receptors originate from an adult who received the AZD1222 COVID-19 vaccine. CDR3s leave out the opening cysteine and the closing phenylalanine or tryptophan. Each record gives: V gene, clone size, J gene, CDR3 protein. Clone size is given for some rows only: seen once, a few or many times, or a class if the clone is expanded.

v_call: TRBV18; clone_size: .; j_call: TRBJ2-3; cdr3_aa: ASSLWGTDTQY
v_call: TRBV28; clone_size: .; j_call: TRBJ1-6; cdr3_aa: ASLPSTSSDSPLH
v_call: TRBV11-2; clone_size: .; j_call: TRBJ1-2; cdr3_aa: ASKRGTYGYT
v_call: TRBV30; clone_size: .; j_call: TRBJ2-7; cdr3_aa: ACSGFGYEQY
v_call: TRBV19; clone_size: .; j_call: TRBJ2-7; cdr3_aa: ASSPGTDAAEQY
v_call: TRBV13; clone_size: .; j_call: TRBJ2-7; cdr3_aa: ASSLGGQGVPHEQY
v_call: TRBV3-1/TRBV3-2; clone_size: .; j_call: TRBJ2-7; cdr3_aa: ASNRSSYEQY
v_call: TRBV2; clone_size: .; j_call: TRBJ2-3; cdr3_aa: ASRPGVDTQY
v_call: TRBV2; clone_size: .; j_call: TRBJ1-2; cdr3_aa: ASRESGNYGYT
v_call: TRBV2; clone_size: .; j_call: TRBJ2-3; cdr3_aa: ASSTPRETHVGGDTQY
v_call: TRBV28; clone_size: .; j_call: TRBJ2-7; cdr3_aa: ASSYSQGATYEQY
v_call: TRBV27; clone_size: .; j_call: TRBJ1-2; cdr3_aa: ASSPLGGTVNYGYT
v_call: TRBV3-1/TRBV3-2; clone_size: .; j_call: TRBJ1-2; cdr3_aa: ASSSYRYGYT
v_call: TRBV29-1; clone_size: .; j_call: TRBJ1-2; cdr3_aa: SVGYGYT
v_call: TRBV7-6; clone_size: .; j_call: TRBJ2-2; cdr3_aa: ASSLGLANTGELF
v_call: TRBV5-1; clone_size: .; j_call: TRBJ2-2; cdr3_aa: ASSPRSDHNTGELF
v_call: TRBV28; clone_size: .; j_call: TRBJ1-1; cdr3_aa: ASRTTGVVTEAF
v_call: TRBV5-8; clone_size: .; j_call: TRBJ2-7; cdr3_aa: ASSLPGEPSQY
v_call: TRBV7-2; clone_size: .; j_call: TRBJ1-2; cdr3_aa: ASSTYKLRGYT
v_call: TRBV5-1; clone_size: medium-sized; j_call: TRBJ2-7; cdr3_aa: ASSLFRDRGNEQY
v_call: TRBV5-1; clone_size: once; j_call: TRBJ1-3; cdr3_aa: ASSLLGQGAGNTIY
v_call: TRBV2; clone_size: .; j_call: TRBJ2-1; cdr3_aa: ASNPQRGLNEQF
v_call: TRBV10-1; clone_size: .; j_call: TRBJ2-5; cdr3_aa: ASSEKGLAEETQY
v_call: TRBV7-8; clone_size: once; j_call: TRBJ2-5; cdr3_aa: ASSLRTSGLRAQY
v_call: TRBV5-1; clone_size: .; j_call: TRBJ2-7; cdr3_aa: ASSLAGTELYEQY
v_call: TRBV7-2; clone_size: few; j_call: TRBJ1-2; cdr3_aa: ASSPYRGGT
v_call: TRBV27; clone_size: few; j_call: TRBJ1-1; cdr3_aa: ASRNQGVPVREAF
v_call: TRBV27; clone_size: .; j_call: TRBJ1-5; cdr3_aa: ASSSGRLEQPQH
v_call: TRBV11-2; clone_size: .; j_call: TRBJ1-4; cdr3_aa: ASSILTGENEKLF
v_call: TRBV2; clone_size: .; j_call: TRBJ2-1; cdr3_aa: ASSGDWPGQF
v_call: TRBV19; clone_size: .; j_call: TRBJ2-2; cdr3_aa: ASSKFDTGELF
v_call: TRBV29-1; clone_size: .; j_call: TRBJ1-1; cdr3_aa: SVGSGGRGTEAF
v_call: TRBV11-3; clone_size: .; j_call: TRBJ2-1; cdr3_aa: ASSLSYGGHPEQF
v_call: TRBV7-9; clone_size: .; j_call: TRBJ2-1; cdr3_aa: ASSPRMQGNAFSYNEQF
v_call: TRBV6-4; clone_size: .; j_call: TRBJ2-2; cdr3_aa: ASSDEGGNTGELF
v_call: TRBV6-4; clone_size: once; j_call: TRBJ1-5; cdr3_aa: ASSGADSNQPQH
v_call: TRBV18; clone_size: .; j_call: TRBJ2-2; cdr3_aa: ASSPGLAGGDSTGELF
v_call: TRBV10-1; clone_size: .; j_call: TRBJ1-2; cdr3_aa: ASRPLGDRSDYGYT
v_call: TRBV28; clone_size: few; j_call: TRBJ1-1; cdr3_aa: ASRWLMDEAF
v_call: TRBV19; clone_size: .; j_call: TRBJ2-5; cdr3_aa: ASSLGSRAETQY